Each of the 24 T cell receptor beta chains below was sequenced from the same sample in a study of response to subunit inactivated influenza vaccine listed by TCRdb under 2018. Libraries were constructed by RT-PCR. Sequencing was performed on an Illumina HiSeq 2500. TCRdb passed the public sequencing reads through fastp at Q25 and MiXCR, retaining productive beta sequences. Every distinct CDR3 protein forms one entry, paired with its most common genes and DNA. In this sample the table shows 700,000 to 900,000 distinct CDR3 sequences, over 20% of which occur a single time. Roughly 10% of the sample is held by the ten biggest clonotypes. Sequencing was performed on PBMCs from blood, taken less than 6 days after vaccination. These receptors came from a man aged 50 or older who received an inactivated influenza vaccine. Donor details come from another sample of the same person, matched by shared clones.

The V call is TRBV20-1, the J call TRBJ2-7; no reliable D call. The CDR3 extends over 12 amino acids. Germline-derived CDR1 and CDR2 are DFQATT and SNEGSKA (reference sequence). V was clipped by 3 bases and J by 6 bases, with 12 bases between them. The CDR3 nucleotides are TGCAGTGCTAGGGTTGCTGGAGCCGAGCAGTACTTC. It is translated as CSARVAGAEQYF.

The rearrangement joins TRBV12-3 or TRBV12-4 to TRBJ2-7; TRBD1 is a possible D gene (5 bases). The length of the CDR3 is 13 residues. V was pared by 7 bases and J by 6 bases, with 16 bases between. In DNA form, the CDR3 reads TGTGCCAGCAAGGTTGGCAGGGCGGCCGAGCAGTACTTC. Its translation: CASKVGRAAEQYF.

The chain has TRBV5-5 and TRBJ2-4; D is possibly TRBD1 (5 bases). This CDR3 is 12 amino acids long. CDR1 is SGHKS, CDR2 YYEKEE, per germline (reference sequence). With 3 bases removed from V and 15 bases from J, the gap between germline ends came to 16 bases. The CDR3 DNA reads TGTGCCAGCAGCTCAAGTGAGACAGACTCGTACTTC. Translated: CASSSSETDSYF.

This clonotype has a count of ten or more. CDR3 sequence reads: CASSAGLYNEQFF. As DNA, the CDR3 is TGTGCCAGCAGCGCCGGACTGTACAATGAGCAGTTCTTC. The chain combines TRBV7-6 with TRBJ2-1; perhaps TRBD2 as D (5 bases). The CDR3 contains 13 residues. The germline gives CDR1 SGHVS, CDR2 FNYEAQ. Deletions cut 5 bases from V and 4 bases from J, with 9 bases between.

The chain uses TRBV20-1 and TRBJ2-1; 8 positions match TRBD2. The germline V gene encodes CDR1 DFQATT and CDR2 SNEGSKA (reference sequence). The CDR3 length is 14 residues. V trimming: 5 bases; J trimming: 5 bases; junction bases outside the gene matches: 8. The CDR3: CSASTSGGNNEQFF. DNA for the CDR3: TGCAGTGCTTCTACTAGCGGAGGGAACAATGAGCAGTTCTTC.

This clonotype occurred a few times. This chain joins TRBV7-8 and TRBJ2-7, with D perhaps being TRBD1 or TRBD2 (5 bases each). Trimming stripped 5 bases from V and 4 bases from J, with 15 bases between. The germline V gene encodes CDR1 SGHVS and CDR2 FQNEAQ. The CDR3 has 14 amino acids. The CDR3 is CASSITGPQYEQYF. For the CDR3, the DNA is TGTGCCAGCAGCATAACGGGACCACAATACGAGCAGTACTTC.

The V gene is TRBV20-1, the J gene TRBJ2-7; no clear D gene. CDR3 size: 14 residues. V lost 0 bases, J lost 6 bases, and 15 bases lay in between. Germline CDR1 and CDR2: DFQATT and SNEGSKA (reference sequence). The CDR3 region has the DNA TGCAGTGCTAGAGATCCCGCAGTGGTAGTCGAGCAGTACTTC. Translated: CSARDPAVVVEQYF.

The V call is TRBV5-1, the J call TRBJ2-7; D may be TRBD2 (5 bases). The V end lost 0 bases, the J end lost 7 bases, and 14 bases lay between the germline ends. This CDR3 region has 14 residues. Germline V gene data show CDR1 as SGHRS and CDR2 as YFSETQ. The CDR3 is CASSLGLTLGEQYF. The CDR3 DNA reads TGCGCCAGCAGCTTGGGGCTAACACTAGGGGAGCAGTACTTC. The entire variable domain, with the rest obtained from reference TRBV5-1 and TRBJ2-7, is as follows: KAGVTQTPRYLIKTRGQQVTLSCSPISGHRSVSWYQQTPGQGLQFLFEYFSETQRNKGNFPGRFSGRQFSNSRSEMNVSTLELGDSALYLCASSLGLTLGEQYFGPGTRLTVT.

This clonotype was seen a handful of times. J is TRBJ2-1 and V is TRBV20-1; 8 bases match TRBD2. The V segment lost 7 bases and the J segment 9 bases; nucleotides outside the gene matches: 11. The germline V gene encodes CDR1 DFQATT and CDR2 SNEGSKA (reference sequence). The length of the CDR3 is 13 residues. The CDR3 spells CSVGRGGQFEQFF. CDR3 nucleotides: TGCAGTGTGGGCCGCGGGGGGCAATTTGAGCAGTTCTTC.

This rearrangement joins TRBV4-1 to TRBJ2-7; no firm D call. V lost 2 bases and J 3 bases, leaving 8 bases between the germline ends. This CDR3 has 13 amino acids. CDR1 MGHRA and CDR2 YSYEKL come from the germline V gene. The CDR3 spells CASSQQDNYEQYF. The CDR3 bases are TGCGCCAGCAGCCAACAAGACAACTACGAGCAGTACTTC.

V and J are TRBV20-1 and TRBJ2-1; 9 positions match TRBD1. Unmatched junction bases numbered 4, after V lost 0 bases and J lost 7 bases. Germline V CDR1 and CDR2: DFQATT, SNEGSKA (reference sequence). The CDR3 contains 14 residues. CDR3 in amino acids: CSAREPQGANEQFF. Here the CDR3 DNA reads TGCAGTGCTAGAGAGCCACAGGGGGCTAATGAGCAGTTCTTC.

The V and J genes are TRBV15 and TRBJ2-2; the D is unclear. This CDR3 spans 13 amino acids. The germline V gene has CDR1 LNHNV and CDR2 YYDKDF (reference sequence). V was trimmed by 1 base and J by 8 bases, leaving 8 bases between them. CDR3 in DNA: TGTGCCACCAGCAGAGCCGCACGTGGGGAGCTGTTTTTT. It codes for CATSRAARGELFF.

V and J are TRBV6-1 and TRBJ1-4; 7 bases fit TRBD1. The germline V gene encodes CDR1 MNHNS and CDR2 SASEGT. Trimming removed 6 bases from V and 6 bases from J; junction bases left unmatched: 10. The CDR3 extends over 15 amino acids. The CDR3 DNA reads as TGTGCCAGCAGCCCTGACAGGGCCTGGGATGAAAAACTGTTTTTT. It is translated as CASSPDRAWDEKLFF.

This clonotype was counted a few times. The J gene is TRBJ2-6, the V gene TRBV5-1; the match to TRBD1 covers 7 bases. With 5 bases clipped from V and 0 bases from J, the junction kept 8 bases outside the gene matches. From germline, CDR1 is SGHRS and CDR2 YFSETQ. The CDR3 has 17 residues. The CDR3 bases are TGCGCCAGCAGTCACGGTGGGACAGTCTCTGGGGCCAACGTCCTGACTTTC. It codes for CASSHGGTVSGANVLTF.

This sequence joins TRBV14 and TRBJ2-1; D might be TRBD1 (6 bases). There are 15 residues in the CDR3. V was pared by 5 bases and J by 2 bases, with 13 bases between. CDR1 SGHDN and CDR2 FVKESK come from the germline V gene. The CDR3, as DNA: TGTGCCAGCAGCTGGTACCGGGACACCTACAATGAGCAGTTCTTC. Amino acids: CASSWYRDTYNEQFF.

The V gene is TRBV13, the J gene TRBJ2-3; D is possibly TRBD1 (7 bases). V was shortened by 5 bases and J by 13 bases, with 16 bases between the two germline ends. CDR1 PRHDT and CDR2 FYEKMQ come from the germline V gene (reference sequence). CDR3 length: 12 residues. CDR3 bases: TGTGCCAGCAGCCCTACAGGGGAGGTAGAGTATTTT. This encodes CASSPTGEVEYF. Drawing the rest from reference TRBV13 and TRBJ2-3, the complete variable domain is AAGVIQSPRHLIKEKRETATLKCYPIPRHDTVYWYQQGPGQDPQFLISFYEKMQSDKGSIPDRFSAQQFSDYHSELNMSSLELGDSALYFCASSPTGEVEYFGPGTRLTVL.

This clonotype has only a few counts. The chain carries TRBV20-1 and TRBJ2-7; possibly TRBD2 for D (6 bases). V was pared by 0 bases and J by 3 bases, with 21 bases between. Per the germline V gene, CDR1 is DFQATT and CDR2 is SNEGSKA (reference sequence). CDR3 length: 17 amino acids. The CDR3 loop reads CSARDPLAAAIFYEQYF. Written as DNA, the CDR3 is TGCAGTGCTAGAGATCCTTTAGCGGCAGCTATATTCTACGAGCAGTACTTC.

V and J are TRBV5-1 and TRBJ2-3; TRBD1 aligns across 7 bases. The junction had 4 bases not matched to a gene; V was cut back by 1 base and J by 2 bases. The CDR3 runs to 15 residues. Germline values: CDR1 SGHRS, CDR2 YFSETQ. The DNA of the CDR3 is TGCGCCAGCAGCTTGTACGACAGGGACACAGATACGCAGTATTTT. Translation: CASSLYDRDTDTQYF.

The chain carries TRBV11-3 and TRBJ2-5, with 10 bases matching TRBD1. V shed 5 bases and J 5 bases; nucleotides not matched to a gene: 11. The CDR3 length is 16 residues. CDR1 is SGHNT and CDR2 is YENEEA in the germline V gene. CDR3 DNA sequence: TGTGCCAGCAGCCCATTTGGACAGGGGGTGGGGGAGACCCAGTACTTC. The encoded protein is CASSPFGQGVGETQYF.

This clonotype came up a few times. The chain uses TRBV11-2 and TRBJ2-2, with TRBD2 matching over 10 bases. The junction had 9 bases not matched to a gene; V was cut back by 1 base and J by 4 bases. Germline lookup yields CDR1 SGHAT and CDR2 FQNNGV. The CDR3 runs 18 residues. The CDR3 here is CASSLVAPSGGITGELFF. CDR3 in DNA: TGTGCCAGCAGCTTAGTTGCACCTAGCGGGGGTATCACCGGGGAGCTGTTTTTT.

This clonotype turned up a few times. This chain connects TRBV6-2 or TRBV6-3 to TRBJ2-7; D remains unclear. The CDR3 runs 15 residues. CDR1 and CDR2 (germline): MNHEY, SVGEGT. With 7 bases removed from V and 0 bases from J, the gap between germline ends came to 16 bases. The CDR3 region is CASTDAASSSYEQYF. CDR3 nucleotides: TGTGCCAGCACCGACGCGGCATCCTCCTCCTACGAGCAGTACTTC.

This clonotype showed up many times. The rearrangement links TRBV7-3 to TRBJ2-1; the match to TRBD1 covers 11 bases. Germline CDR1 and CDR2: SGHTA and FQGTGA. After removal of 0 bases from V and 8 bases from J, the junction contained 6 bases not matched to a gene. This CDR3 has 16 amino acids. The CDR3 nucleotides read TGTGCCAGCAGCTTAACCTTGGGACAGGGGGGTGATGAGCAGTTCTTC. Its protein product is CASSLTLGQGGDEQFF.

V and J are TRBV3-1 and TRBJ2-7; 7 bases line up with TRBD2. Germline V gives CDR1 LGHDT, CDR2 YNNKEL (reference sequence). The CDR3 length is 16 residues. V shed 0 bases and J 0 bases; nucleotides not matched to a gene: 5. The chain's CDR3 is CASSQEVTSSSYEQYF. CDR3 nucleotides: TGTGCCAGCAGCCAAGAAGTGACTAGCAGCTCCTACGAGCAGTACTTC.

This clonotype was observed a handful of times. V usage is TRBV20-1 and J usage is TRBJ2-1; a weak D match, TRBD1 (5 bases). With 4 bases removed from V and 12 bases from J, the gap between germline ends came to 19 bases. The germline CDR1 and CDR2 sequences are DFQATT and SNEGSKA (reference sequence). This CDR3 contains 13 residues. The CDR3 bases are TGCAGTGCTACCTGGACACCTCCTTTGGGGCAGTTCTTC. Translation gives CSATWTPPLGQFF.